The 27 T cell receptor beta chains reported below all come from one sample, sequenced in a study of T cells in Graves' hyperthyroidism and ophthalmopathy. From RNA transcripts, TCR beta CDR3 regions were amplified. A set of HTBI primers served as the primers for a first-round RT-PCR of the TCR CDR3. One entry per CDR3 protein, called by TCRdb with MiXCR from the multiplex PCR reads. Of 350,000 to 500,000 distinct CDR3 sequences detected, approximately 13% appear once; the ten largest clones hold approximately 5.3%. Sequenced: blood. The source of these receptors is a woman aged 18-29 years with Graves' hyperthyroidism.

This clonotype was counted many times. This chain uses TRBV3-1 with TRBJ1-5, with TRBD1 matching 9 bases. Trimming cost V 2 bases and J 11 bases; bases outside gene matches: 7. This CDR3 contains 14 residues. Germline V CDR1 and CDR2: LGHDT, YNNKEL (reference sequence). This CDR3 is CASSQRGQGGTQHF. DNA for the CDR3: TGTGCCAGCAGCCAACGGGGACAGGGAGGGACCCAGCATTTT. Full variable domain (rest looked up from reference TRBV3-1 and TRBJ1-5): DTAVSQTPKYLVTQMGNDKSIKCEQNLGHDTMYWYKQDSKKFLKIMFSYNNKELIINETVPNRFSPKSPDKAHLNLHINSLELGDSAVYFCASSQRGQGGTQHFGDGTRLSIL.

This clonotype appeared once. This may stem from a read error, because a much larger clone lies one nucleotide away. The V gene is TRBV10-3, the J gene TRBJ1-2; D ambiguous. Per germline, CDR1 ENHRY and CDR2 SYGVKD. The CDR3 contains 13 residues. Trimming cost V 6 bases and J 7 bases, with 15 bases left between them. CDR3 DNA: TGTGCCATCAGATCTTCAGGCGCGGGTGGCTACACCTTC. Its protein product is CAIRSSGAGGYTF.

The chain employs TRBV11-2 and TRBJ1-2, with D uncertain. V lost 5 bases, J lost 0 bases, and 13 bases lay in between. Germline V gene data show CDR1 as SGHAT and CDR2 as FQNNGV. CDR3 length: 15 residues. The CDR3 nucleotides read TGTGCCAGCAGCACGACGGGCTCGGCTAACTATGGCTACACCTTC. Translating it yields CASSTTGSANYGYTF. Complete variable domain (other parts from reference TRBV11-2 and TRBJ1-2): EAGVAQSPRYKIIEKRQSVAFWCNPISGHATLYWYQQILGQGPKLLIQFQNNGVVDDSQLPKDRFSAERLKGVDSTLKIQPAKLEDSAVYLCASSTTGSANYGYTFGSGTRLTVV.

The chain employs TRBV20-1 and TRBJ2-2; D call uncertain. V was pared by 6 bases and J by 4 bases, with 9 bases between. The CDR3 runs 12 residues. Germline lookup yields CDR1 DFQATT and CDR2 SNEGSKA (reference sequence). CDR3 coding DNA: TGCAGTGCCTACTCAGCCACCGGGGAGCTGTTTTTT. Protein: CSAYSATGELFF.

The chain employs TRBV20-1 and TRBJ1-4; D possibly corresponds to TRBD1 (5 bases). Trimming shortened V by 5 bases and J by 0 bases, and 22 bases separated the two germline ends. Per the germline V gene, CDR1 is DFQATT and CDR2 is SNEGSKA (reference sequence). The CDR3 has 18 amino acids. The CDR3 region has the DNA TGCAGTGCTCCGAAACCCCCGACAGTCCCTGCAACTAATGAAAAACTGTTTTTT. It specifies CSAPKPPTVPATNEKLFF.

For the CDR3, the DNA is TGCAGTGAGCGGCGTGGGGGCACAGATACGCAGTATTTT. This sequence encodes CSERRGGTDTQYF. The rearrangement links TRBV20-1 to TRBJ2-3; TRBD2 might be the D (5 bases). The V end lost 7 bases, the J end lost 1 base, and 12 bases lay between the germline ends. The CDR3 covers 13 residues. Germline lookup yields CDR1 DFQATT and CDR2 SNEGSKA (reference sequence).

This clonotype was observed a few times. The rearrangement links TRBV7-9 to TRBJ2-4, with D tentatively TRBD2 (6 bases). The V and J ends lost 8 bases and 1 base respectively, with 12 bases between them. This CDR3 contains 14 residues. Germline loops: CDR1 SEHNR, CDR2 FQNEAQ (reference sequence). The CDR3 DNA is TGTGCCAGCCGTCCGCGGGGCGCCAAAAACATTCAGTACTTC. This sequence encodes CASRPRGAKNIQYF.

This clonotype was detected only a few times. The V and J genes are TRBV5-1 and TRBJ2-1; TRBD2 matches 8 bases. J gave up 2 bases and V 3 bases, and 4 bases lay outside the gene matches. CDR1 and CDR2 from the germline V gene are SGHRS and YFSETQ. The length of the CDR3 is 15 residues. The CDR3 bases are TGCGCCAGCAGCTCCGGACTAGCTACCTACAATGAGCAGTTCTTC. The encoded protein is CASSSGLATYNEQFF.

A few counts support this clonotype. The V and J genes are TRBV5-6 and TRBJ2-5, with D tentatively TRBD1 (6 bases). CDR1 is SGHDT and CDR2 is YYEEEE in the germline V gene. This CDR3 comprises 14 residues. Trimming stripped 3 bases from V and 5 bases from J, with 14 bases between. The CDR3 nucleotides read TGTGCCAGCAGCTCACAGGGCCTGAGGGAGACCCAGTACTTC. Translation: CASSSQGLRETQYF.

This clonotype has a count of ten or more. CDR3 sequence: CASSYGSGSSYEQYF. The CDR3 bases are TGTGCCAGCAGTTACGGGAGCGGGAGCTCCTACGAGCAGTACTTC. The genes are TRBV6-6 and TRBJ2-7; TRBD2 aligns across 8 bases. CDR3 length: 15 residues. Germline CDR1 is MNHNY and CDR2 is SVGAGI (reference sequence). The ends lost 2 bases at V and 0 bases at J; junction bases unmatched: 3.

This clonotype has ten or more counts. The chain is built from TRBV12-3 or TRBV12-4 and TRBJ1-2; TRBD1 matches 7 bases. CDR3 length: 13 residues. Losses at the gene ends were 6 bases for V and 5 bases for J; bases not matched to a gene: 6. Written as DNA, the CDR3 is TGTGCCAGCAGCCTCGACAGGGAGTATGGCTACACCTTC. Translation gives CASSLDREYGYTF.

This clonotype showed up just a few times. The J gene is TRBJ2-1, the V gene TRBV29-1; TRBD2 aligns across 7 bases. Germline assignment: CDR1 SQVTM and CDR2 ANQGSEA. V trimming: 4 bases; J trimming: 10 bases; junction bases outside the gene matches: 10. The CDR3 loop spans 13 amino acids. CDR3 DNA sequence: TGCAGCGTTGGAGTATCAGCGGGAACCGAGCAGTTCTTC. Residues: CSVGVSAGTEQFF.

This clonotype turned up a few times. V and J are TRBV9 and TRBJ2-3, with a possible D match to TRBD2 (5 bases). The CDR3 spans 16 residues. The V gene's germline CDR1 is SGDLS and CDR2 YYNGEE. V dropped 0 bases and J dropped 3 bases, with 14 bases sitting between them. CDR3 DNA sequence: TGTGCCAGCAGCGTAGGTAGAGGGAGTGGGACAGATACGCAGTATTTT. It is translated as CASSVGRGSGTDTQYF. Full variable domain (outside the CDR3, taken from reference TRBV9 and TRBJ2-3): DSGVTQTPKHLITATGQRVTLRCSPRSGDLSVYWYQQSLDQGLQFLIQYYNGEERAKGNILERFSAQQFPDLHSELNLSSLELGDSALYFCASSVGRGSGTDTQYFGPGTRLTVL.

This clonotype has a count of ten or more. The chain combines TRBV6-1 with TRBJ2-3, with TRBD1 as a possible D gene (5 bases). This CDR3 is built from 13 residues. V was pared by 8 bases and J by 2 bases, with 11 bases between. The V gene's germline CDR1 is MNHNS and CDR2 SASEGT. CDR3 nucleotide sequence: TGTGCCAGCGGGGCAGGACACACAGATACGCAGTATTTT. It translates to CASGAGHTDTQYF.

This clonotype was detected ten times or more. The chain is built from TRBV28 and TRBJ1-1; D call uncertain. CDR1 is MDHEN, CDR2 SYDVKM, per germline. This CDR3 has 14 amino acids. V dropped 8 bases and J dropped 0 bases, with 13 bases sitting between them. The CDR3 loop reads CASGSPFMNTEAFF. The CDR3 coding sequence is TGTGCCAGCGGTTCTCCGTTTATGAACACTGAAGCTTTCTTT.

The chain couples TRBV12-3 or TRBV12-4 to TRBJ2-7, with 12 bases matching TRBD2. This CDR3 comprises 14 residues. With V trimmed by 7 bases and J by 6 bases, 7 bases remained unmatched. CDR3 nucleotides: TGTGCCAGCAAACCAGGACTAGCGGGAAGCGAGCAGTACTTC. It is translated as CASKPGLAGSEQYF.

This clonotype was observed many times. The chain carries TRBV12-3 or TRBV12-4 and TRBJ2-3; D call uncertain. This CDR3 comprises 14 residues. Trimming pared 6 bases from V and 0 bases from J, leaving 10 bases between. CDR3 sequence: CASRPRSSTDTQYF. The CDR3 DNA reads as TGTGCCAGCAGGCCTCGATCTAGCACAGATACGCAGTATTTT.

Many counts were recorded for this clonotype. The chain recombines TRBV28 with TRBJ2-5; D is possibly TRBD2 (5 bases). CDR1 MDHEN and CDR2 SYDVKM come from the germline V gene. The CDR3 is 13 residues long. V lost 5 bases and J lost 5, with 12 bases in between. The CDR3 DNA follows: TGTGCCAGCAGTCCCAGGACTGGGGAGACCCAGTACTTC. It translates to CASSPRTGETQYF. Full variable domain (rest looked up from reference TRBV28 and TRBJ2-5): DVKVTQSSRYLVKRTGEKVFLECVQDMDHENMFWYRQDPGLGLRLIYFSYDVKMKEKGDIPEGYSVSREKKERFSLILESASTNQTSMYLCASSPRTGETQYFGPGTRLLVL.

This clonotype was counted only a few times. This chain uses TRBV19 with TRBJ2-1, with D perhaps given as TRBD1 or TRBD2 (5 bases each). Germline CDR1 reads LNHDA; CDR2 reads SQIVND (reference sequence). There are 16 residues in the CDR3. The V and J ends lost 6 bases and 9 bases respectively, with 24 bases between them. The DNA of the CDR3 is TGTGCCAGTAGAGACCCCGGGACCCACCTGCCCGGTGAGCAGTTCTTC. It yields the protein CASRDPGTHLPGEQFF. Full variable domain (remainder filled in from reference TRBV19 and TRBJ2-1): DGGITQSPKYLFRKEGQNVTLSCEQNLNHDAMYWYRQDPGQGLRLIYYSQIVNDFQKGDIAEGYSVSREKKESFPLTVTSAQKNPTAFYLCASRDPGTHLPGEQFFGPGTRLTVL.

This clonotype was observed at least ten times. The chain employs TRBV15 and TRBJ2-7; 10 bases line up with TRBD2. V gave up 7 bases and J gave up 5 bases; unmatched junction bases: 8. Germline assignment: CDR1 LNHNV and CDR2 YYDKDF (reference sequence). There are 14 residues in the CDR3. CDR3 sequence: CATTTASGSNEQYF. CDR3 DNA: TGTGCCACCACAACGGCTAGCGGGAGTAACGAGCAGTACTTC.

This clonotype came up many times. The J gene is TRBJ2-1, the V gene TRBV2; TRBD2 aligns across 10 bases. CDR1 is SNHLY and CDR2 is FYNNEI in the germline V gene. The CDR3 consists of 14 residues. J was trimmed by 3 bases and V by 5 bases; bases with no gene match: 1. The CDR3 DNA sequence: TGTGCCAGCAGTCTAGCGGGAGACTACAATGAGCAGTTCTTC. Protein: CASSLAGDYNEQFF.

The sample holds a few counts of this clonotype. The chain links TRBV25-1 to TRBJ1-1, with D maybe TRBD1 (6 bases). Germline V gives CDR1 MGHDK, CDR2 SYGVNS. Trimming left V 7 bases short and J 0 bases short, with 15 bases between. CDR3 length: 15 residues. The CDR3 is CASTLGGGMNTEAFF. DNA of the CDR3: TGTGCCAGCACTCTAGGGGGAGGGATGAACACTGAAGCTTTCTTT. The entire variable domain, with the rest obtained from reference TRBV25-1 and TRBJ1-1, is as follows: EADIYQTPRYLVIGTGKKITLECSQTMGHDKMYWYQQDPGMELHLIHYSYGVNSTEKGDLSSESTVSRIRTEHFPLTLESARPSHTSQYLCASTLGGGMNTEAFFGQGTRLTVV.

This clonotype has at least ten counts. The chain links TRBV20-1 to TRBJ2-1; 7 nucleotides match TRBD2. After removal of 3 bases from V and 7 bases from J, the junction contained 12 bases not matched to a gene. The germline V gene encodes CDR1 DFQATT and CDR2 SNEGSKA (reference sequence). This CDR3 comprises 15 residues. The CDR3 loop is CSASLVGARENEQFF. In DNA form, the CDR3 reads TGCAGTGCTAGCCTTGTAGGGGCGCGGGAGAATGAGCAGTTCTTC.

The chain carries TRBV19 and TRBJ1-5, with TRBD1 matching 9 bases. Germline CDR1 LNHDA, CDR2 SQIVND (reference sequence). CDR3 length: 18 amino acids. V shed 1 base and J 1 base; nucleotides not matched to a gene: 8. The CDR3 DNA follows: TGTGCCAGTAGTATAGGCCGTACAGGGGGCAAGAGCAATCAGCCCCAGCATTTT. Protein sequence: CASSIGRTGGKSNQPQHF.

This chain joins TRBV25-1 and TRBJ2-1; 12 bases line up with TRBD1. V dropped 2 bases and J dropped 5; count of bases not matched to a gene: 4. This CDR3 comprises 16 residues. Germline lookup yields CDR1 MGHDK and CDR2 SYGVNS. The CDR3 sequence: CASSELGTGGHNEQFF. The CDR3 DNA sequence: TGTGCCAGCAGTGAACTAGGGACAGGGGGCCACAATGAGCAGTTCTTC.

This clonotype was seen repeatedly, ten times or more. The chain employs TRBV28 and TRBJ2-3; TRBD2 aligns across 7 bases. V shed 0 bases, J shed 0 bases, and the junction held 6 bases outside the gene matches. Germline assignment: CDR1 MDHEN and CDR2 SYDVKM. The CDR3 has 17 amino acids. CDR3 sequence (DNA): TGTGCCAGCAGTTTATGGTCTAGCGGAACTAGCACAGATACGCAGTATTTT. Translation gives CASSLWSSGTSTDTQYF. Full variable domain (remainder filled in from reference TRBV28 and TRBJ2-3): DVKVTQSSRYLVKRTGEKVFLECVQDMDHENMFWYRQDPGLGLRLIYFSYDVKMKEKGDIPEGYSVSREKKERFSLILESASTNQTSMYLCASSLWSSGTSTDTQYFGPGTRLTVL.

The rearrangement joins TRBV28 to TRBJ1-2, with a weak D call TRBD1 (6 bases). Trimming stripped 8 bases from V and 0 bases from J, with 13 bases between. The CDR3 runs to 14 residues. CDR1 and CDR2 from the germline V gene are MDHEN and SYDVKM. As DNA, the CDR3 is TGTGCCAGCTTGGGGGGGGGCGCTAACTATGGCTACACCTTC. Protein sequence: CASLGGGANYGYTF.